Listed here is a single T cell receptor (beta chain). Its antigen is undetermined. These data originate in a study of T cell repertoires in cytomegalovirus infection. Overall study context: Signatures in public TCR beta sequences pointed to both CMV infection and matching HLA type. Study-wide points: Based on cumulative public TCR beta family frequency, carriers of CMV plus the relevant HLA were identified. The ex vivo response showed dominance by HLA-C-restricted CMV-specific TCR beta clonotypes.

The CDR3 loop spans 20 amino acids. The V segment lost 5 bases and the J segment 2 bases; nucleotides outside the gene matches: 21. TCRdb passed the reads through MiXCR, listing each CDR3 protein once. The top ten clones hold about 12% of a sample with fewer than 350,000 distinct CDR3 sequences, 17% of them seen once. The receptor was isolated from a human donor in good health (CMV status not recorded). Some clones in this sample may be carry-over from other donors' samples. This rearrangement joins TRBV12-3 or TRBV12-4 to TRBJ2-3; the match to TRBD1 covers 8 bases. Material for sequencing was PBMCs. The chain's CDR3 is CASSLPVAGGLSQYTDTQYF. The CDR3 DNA follows: TGTGCCAGCAGTCTCCCGGTGGCAGGGGGCCTTTCCCAATACACAGATACGCAGTATTTT.